The 30 T cell receptor beta chains in this list originate from one sample, sequenced in a study of shared clonotypes between healthy human individuals. Using immunoSEQ multiplex PCR, the repertoire was profiled, and TCRdb retains in-frame clones only, with some absent. The sample has fewer than 1.6 million clones; approximately 98.5% are singletons. Sequencing was carried out using naive CD4+ T cells sorted from blood. Subset: CD45RA+ positively selected. The receptors were sampled from a man between 25 and 39 years old in good health.

The rearrangement links TRBV4-1 to TRBJ2-7; D remains unclear. The V and J ends lost 0 bases and 2 bases respectively, with 11 bases between them. The V gene's germline CDR1 is MGHRA and CDR2 YSYEKL. This CDR3 region has 15 residues. DNA for the CDR3: TGCGCCAGCAGCCAAGAATCTCCACAGCCCTACGAGCAGTACTTC. This gives the protein CASSQESPQPYEQYF.

The chain links TRBV9 to TRBJ2-1, with 8 nucleotides matching TRBD2. CDR3 size: 17 residues. V shed 4 bases, J shed 4 bases, and the junction held 13 bases outside the gene matches. Looked up from germline, CDR1 is SGDLS and CDR2 is YYNGEE. The CDR3 coding sequence is TGTGCCAGCAGCTCAACCCTTAGCGGGAATCGGTACAATGAGCAGTTCTTC. Residues: CASSSTLSGNRYNEQFF.

The gene calls are TRBV5-1 and TRBJ2-7; 8 bases match TRBD1. Germline assignment: CDR1 SGHRS and CDR2 YFSETQ. J gave up 4 bases and V 5 bases, and 8 bases lay outside the gene matches. There are 14 residues in the CDR3. In nucleotides, the CDR3 is TGCGCCAGCAGTCGAACGGACAGGGCATACGAGCAGTACTTC. This gives the protein CASSRTDRAYEQYF.

The chain combines TRBV6-5 with TRBJ2-7, with no clear D. Trimming left V 5 bases short and J 1 base short, with 15 bases between. The germline V gene has CDR1 MNHEY and CDR2 SVGAGI. The CDR3 has 15 amino acids. In nucleotides, the CDR3 is TGTGCCAGCAGTCCTAGTGGCGGAGCATCCTACGAGCAGTACTTC. This codes for CASSPSGGASYEQYF.

V gene TRBV7-6 combines with J gene TRBJ2-4; no firm D call. The germline CDR1 and CDR2 sequences are SGHVS and FNYEAQ. There are 12 residues in the CDR3. Trimming stripped 4 bases from V and 7 bases from J, with 8 bases between. CDR3 nucleotide sequence: TGTGCCAGCAGCTCCCAAACCAACATTCAGTACTTC. Translated, it gives CASSSQTNIQYF.

The chain combines TRBV4-1 with TRBJ2-7; D not certain. Germline CDR1 is MGHRA and CDR2 is YSYEKL. This CDR3 region has 15 residues. Trimming cost V 2 bases and J 1 base, with 12 bases left between them. CDR3 loop: CASSQTVRLSYEQYF. CDR3 bases: TGCGCCAGCAGCCAAACTGTTCGTCTTTCCTACGAGCAGTACTTC.

The CDR3 sequence is CASSSGAVSNEQYF. CDR3 in DNA: TGTGCCAGCAGCTCGGGGGCCGTGAGCAACGAGCAGTACTTC. The genes are TRBV5-4 and TRBJ2-7, with D perhaps assigned TRBD1 or TRBD2 (6 bases each). V lost 3 bases, J lost 5 bases, and 15 bases lay in between. CDR1 and CDR2 from the germline V gene are SGHNT and YYREEE (reference sequence). CDR3 length: 14 amino acids.

The chain joins TRBV25-1 to TRBJ2-7; D unresolved. This CDR3 comprises 12 residues. Trimming stripped 7 bases from V and 3 bases from J, with 10 bases between. Germline V CDR1 and CDR2: MGHDK, SYGVNS. This CDR3 reads CASTSLGYEQYF. The CDR3 bases are TGTGCCAGCACCTCTCTAGGCTACGAGCAGTACTTC.

The CDR3 nucleotides read TGTGCCAGCAGCTTCATCCTACTCCAGGGCGCCTATGGCTACACCTTC. Translating it yields CASSFILLQGAYGYTF. The chain links TRBV7-2 to TRBJ1-2, with D tentatively TRBD1 (5 bases). Trimming took off 3 bases at V and 4 bases at J, with 18 bases between the two ends. Per the germline V gene, CDR1 is SGHTA and CDR2 is FQGNSA. The CDR3 loop spans 16 amino acids. The full variable domain, completed using reference TRBV7-2 and TRBJ1-2, is GAGVSQSPSNKVTEKGKDVELRCDPISGHTALYWYRQSLGQGLEFLIYFQGNSAPDKSGLPSDRFSAERTGGSVSTLTIQRTQQEDSAVYLCASSFILLQGAYGYTFGSGTRLTVV.

The count of this clone is one. The chain carries TRBV25-1 and TRBJ2-3; no clear D gene. V was shortened by 5 bases and J by 3 bases, with 9 bases between the two germline ends. This CDR3 has 13 residues. Germline values: CDR1 MGHDK, CDR2 SYGVNS. CDR3 nucleotides: TGTGCCAGCAGTAATTTCGGGACAGATACGCAGTATTTT. Protein sequence: CASSNFGTDTQYF.

This chain links TRBV10-1 with TRBJ2-2; 8 nucleotides agree with TRBD2. CDR1 and CDR2 (germline): WNHNN, SYGVQD (reference sequence). Germline trimming cut 0 bases from V and 2 bases from J; bases unmatched to any gene: 5. This CDR3 has 17 residues. The CDR3 protein is CASSESGAGENTGELFF. CDR3 bases: TGCGCCAGCAGTGAGTCGGGAGCGGGAGAAAACACCGGGGAGCTGTTTTTT.

The V gene is TRBV7-2, the J gene TRBJ2-1; unclear D gene. This CDR3 contains 13 residues. With 6 bases removed from V and 5 bases from J, the gap between germline ends came to 11 bases. Per the germline V gene, CDR1 is SGHTA and CDR2 is FQGNSA. CDR3 in amino acids: CASSLSENNEQFF. The CDR3 bases are TGTGCCAGCAGTCTGTCAGAAAACAATGAGCAGTTCTTC.

This chain connects TRBV9 to TRBJ2-7, with 9 bases fitting TRBD2. V gave up 4 bases and J gave up 0 bases; unmatched junction bases: 5. The germline CDR1 and CDR2 sequences are SGDLS and YYNGEE. The CDR3 sequence is 15 residues long. This CDR3 reads CASSLRAGGSYEQYF. CDR3 DNA: TGTGCCAGCAGCCTTAGAGCGGGAGGCTCCTACGAGCAGTACTTC.

The chain couples TRBV2 to TRBJ2-2; D is undetermined. Trimming left V 5 bases short and J 2 bases short, with 12 bases between. The CDR3 runs to 15 residues. Germline V gene data show CDR1 as SNHLY and CDR2 as FYNNEI. DNA of the CDR3: TGTGCCAGCAGTTCTCGCGTGCCTAACACCGGGGAGCTGTTTTTT. It encodes CASSSRVPNTGELFF.

The chain joins TRBV27 to TRBJ2-7; D might be TRBD1 (5 bases). Looked up from germline, CDR1 is MNHEY and CDR2 is SMNVEV (reference sequence). The CDR3 has 11 residues. V was pared by 6 bases and J by 9 bases, with 12 bases between. The CDR3 sequence is CASSDERGQYF. For the CDR3, the DNA is TGTGCCAGCAGCGACGAAAGGGGGCAGTACTTC.

This chain uses TRBV9 with TRBJ2-4, with D unresolved. V lost 3 bases, J lost 2 bases, and 12 bases lay in between. CDR1 and CDR2 from the germline V gene are SGDLS and YYNGEE. CDR3 size: 15 residues. CDR3 in DNA: TGTGCCAGCAGCGCTCTGATGGGGTCCAAAAACATTCAGTACTTC. Protein product: CASSALMGSKNIQYF.

The chain uses TRBV5-1 and TRBJ2-7; 8 bases align to TRBD2. This CDR3 region has 14 residues. V shed 4 bases, J shed 4 bases, and the junction held 7 bases outside the gene matches. Germline loops: CDR1 SGHRS, CDR2 YFSETQ. The CDR3 DNA reads TGCGCCAGCAGCCGCGGGACTAGTTTGTACGAGCAGTACTTC. It encodes CASSRGTSLYEQYF. Full variable domain (missing parts from reference TRBV5-1 and TRBJ2-7): KAGVTQTPRYLIKTRGQQVTLSCSPISGHRSVSWYQQTPGQGLQFLFEYFSETQRNKGNFPGRFSGRQFSNSRSEMNVSTLELGDSALYLCASSRGTSLYEQYFGPGTRLTVT.

This clone has a single count. The rearrangement joins TRBV4-1 to TRBJ2-7; 9 bases line up with TRBD2. J lost 4 bases, V lost 4 bases, and 5 bases had no gene match. Germline values: CDR1 MGHRA, CDR2 YSYEKL. The CDR3 runs 14 residues. The CDR3 coding sequence is TGCGCCAGCAGCCCGAGACTAGCGGAATACGAGCAGTACTTC. Translated, it gives CASSPRLAEYEQYF.

The CDR3 DNA sequence: TGTGCCAGCAGCGTAGAGGGGGATGGGACTGAAGCTTTCTTT. This gives the protein CASSVEGDGTEAFF. The V and J genes are TRBV2 and TRBJ1-1; tentative D call: TRBD1 (6 bases). Trimming pared 6 bases from V and 5 bases from J, leaving 16 bases between. The CDR3 spans 14 residues. Germline V gene sequence: CDR1 SNHLY, CDR2 FYNNEI.

This rearrangement joins TRBV28 to TRBJ2-2, with 10 positions matching TRBD1. Germline V lookup: CDR1 MDHEN, CDR2 SYDVKM. The CDR3 sequence is 17 residues long. The V segment lost 1 base and the J segment 3 bases; nucleotides outside the gene matches: 5. CDR3 residues: CASSLLTGGAYTGELFF. Written as DNA, the CDR3 is TGTGCCAGCAGTTTATTGACAGGGGGCGCGTACACCGGGGAGCTGTTTTTT.

This sequence joins TRBV9 and TRBJ2-3; 8 positions agree with TRBD1. The germline V gene encodes CDR1 SGDLS and CDR2 YYNGEE. This CDR3 spans 15 amino acids. With 3 bases clipped from V and 2 bases from J, the junction kept 5 bases outside the gene matches. The CDR3 DNA follows: TGTGCCAGCAGCGCGAGACAGGGGATCACAGATACGCAGTATTTT. It specifies CASSARQGITDTQYF.

The chain joins TRBV28 to TRBJ2-5, with TRBD2 as a possible D gene (6 bases). Germline-derived CDR1 and CDR2 are MDHEN and SYDVKM. V dropped 2 bases and J dropped 0 bases, with 7 bases sitting between them. The CDR3 has 14 amino acids. The chain's CDR3 is CASSLGLNQETQYF. In DNA form, the CDR3 reads TGTGCCAGCAGTTTAGGACTAAACCAAGAGACCCAGTACTTC.

V and J are TRBV28 and TRBJ1-2, with D unclear. The CDR3 is 12 amino acids. V was pared by 8 bases and J by 8 bases, with 15 bases between. The germline CDR1 and CDR2 sequences are MDHEN and SYDVKM. CDR3 residues: CASRSAGEGYTF. The CDR3 DNA reads TGTGCCAGCCGATCAGCGGGAGAAGGCTACACCTTC.

This sequence joins TRBV5-1 and TRBJ2-7; TRBD1 might be the D (6 bases). Looked up from germline, CDR1 is SGHRS and CDR2 is YFSETQ. With 4 bases removed from V and 2 bases from J, the gap between germline ends came to 10 bases. CDR3 size: 13 residues. CDR3 region: CASSVGHPYEQYF. The CDR3 coding sequence is TGCGCCAGCAGCGTGGGACATCCCTACGAGCAGTACTTC.

This chain connects TRBV25-1 to TRBJ2-7; D is possibly TRBD2 (5 bases). Between the trimmed V and J ends, which lost 7 bases and 3 bases, there was a span of 16 bases. CDR3 length equals 14 residues. Germline loops: CDR1 MGHDK, CDR2 SYGVNS. For the CDR3, the DNA is TGTGCCAGCATGAGGACGGGGATGGACTACGAGCAGTACTTC. Protein product: CASMRTGMDYEQYF.

The chain recombines TRBV29-1 with TRBJ1-1, with unresolved D. Germline CDR1 reads SQVTM; CDR2 reads ANQGSEA. V dropped 5 bases and J dropped 1 base, with 8 bases sitting between them. The CDR3 runs to 12 residues. The CDR3 sequence: CSVRVGNTEAFF. CDR3 nucleotide sequence: TGCAGCGTTCGGGTGGGGAACACTGAAGCTTTCTTT.

This clone has a single count. The rearrangement uses TRBV29-1 and TRBJ2-4; D may be TRBD1 (5 bases). The CDR3 spans 12 residues. Germline CDR1 reads SQVTM; CDR2 reads ANQGSEA. Trimming took 3 bases from V and 9 from J, leaving 12 bases between them. CDR3 in amino acids: CSVEGQGSIQYF. For the CDR3, the DNA is TGCAGCGTTGAGGGGCAGGGAAGCATTCAGTACTTC.

The V call is TRBV28, the J call TRBJ1-2; no reliable D call. Per the germline V gene, CDR1 is MDHEN and CDR2 is SYDVKM. The V end lost 3 bases, the J end lost 4 bases, and 12 bases lay between the germline ends. The CDR3 has 14 amino acids. Here the CDR3 DNA reads TGTGCCAGCAGTTTGTCGCCAGGAACCTATGGCTACACCTTC. Residues: CASSLSPGTYGYTF.

This clone showed up just once. J is TRBJ1-1 and V is TRBV27; no clear D. V was pared by 0 bases and J by 3 bases, with 11 bases between. Germline loops: CDR1 MNHEY, CDR2 SMNVEV (reference sequence). The CDR3 runs to 15 residues. The CDR3 region has the DNA TGTGCCAGCAGTTTATCCGTGGATGGATACACTGAAGCTTTCTTT. It specifies CASSLSVDGYTEAFF.

The gene calls are TRBV7-2 and TRBJ2-7; D unresolved. The CDR3 has 13 amino acids. The germline gives CDR1 SGHTA, CDR2 FQGNSA. Trimming removed 5 bases at V and 3 bases at J, with 11 bases between. The CDR3 spells CASSRNRRYEQYF. Here the CDR3 DNA reads TGTGCCAGCAGCCGGAACCGTCGCTACGAGCAGTACTTC.